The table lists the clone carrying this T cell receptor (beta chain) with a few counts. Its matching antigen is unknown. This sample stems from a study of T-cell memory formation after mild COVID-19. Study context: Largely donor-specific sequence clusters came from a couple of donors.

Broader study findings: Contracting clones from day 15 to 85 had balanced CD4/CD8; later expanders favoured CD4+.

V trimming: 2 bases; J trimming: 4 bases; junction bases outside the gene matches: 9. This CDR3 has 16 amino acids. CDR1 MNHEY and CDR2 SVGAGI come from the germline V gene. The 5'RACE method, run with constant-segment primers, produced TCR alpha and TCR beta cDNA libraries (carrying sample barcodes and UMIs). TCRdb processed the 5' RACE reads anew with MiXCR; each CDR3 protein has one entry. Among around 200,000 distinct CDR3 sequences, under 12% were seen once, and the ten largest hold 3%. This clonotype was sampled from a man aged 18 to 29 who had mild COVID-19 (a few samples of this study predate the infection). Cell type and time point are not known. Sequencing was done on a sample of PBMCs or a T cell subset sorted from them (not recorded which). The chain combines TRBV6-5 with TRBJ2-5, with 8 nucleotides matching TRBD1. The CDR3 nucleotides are TGTGCCAGCAGTTACGCAGGGGGCGCTGGGGGAGAGACCCAGTACTTC. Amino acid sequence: CASSYAGGAGGETQYF.